This T cell receptor beta chain came from a study of neoadjuvant anti-PD-1 for oral cavity cancer. For the study at large: Non-progressing patients received a fourth nivolumab dose near day 43, then surgery on days 50-56. Points from the study as a whole: Higher pretreatment Treg/Th17 ratios tracked higher pretreatment blood clonality. With three patients per group, TCR findings need larger cohorts.

The method was immunoSEQ multiplex PCR; TCRdb's version includes in-frame clones alone and lacks a portion of them. The data hold roughly 67,000 clones, with about four fifths observed a single time. The patients had HPV-negative, locally advanced oral cavity squamous cell carcinoma. On this clone itself: Its antigen is still unknown.

The sequenced sample was PBMCs, obtained before nivolumab (anti-PD-1) treatment. This TCR was recovered from a person aged 35-79 years with oral cavity squamous cell carcinoma.

Written as DNA, the CDR3 is TGCGCCAGCAGCTTGACCTTCCTAGAGACCCAGTACTTC. Translation: CASSLTFLETQYF. The chain is built from TRBV5-1 and TRBJ2-5; D remains unclear. V shed 1 base and J shed 4 bases, with 8 bases lying between them. In germline, CDR1 is SGHRS, CDR2 YFSETQ. This CDR3 is 13 amino acids long.